The 24 T cell receptor beta chains below all came from one sample that was sequenced in a study of regulatory T cells in long-lasting Graves disease. Time point specified: newly diagnosed GD, antithyroid drugs for less than 3 months. With RNA extracted from PBMCs as input, the TCR library was made. Both iRepertoire HTBI primers and Arm-PCR of CDR3 regions were used to build the TCR beta libraries. TCRdb independently ran MiXCR on the multiplex PCR reads; one entry per CDR3 protein. The repertoire holds 350,000 to 550,000 distinct CDR3 sequences, with around 15% as singletons. The same data also contributed to another study, on T cells in Graves' hyperthyroidism and ophthalmopathy.

Sequenced material: peripheral blood mononuclear cells (PBMCs), taken at new diagnosis, from a patient treated with antithyroid drugs. These receptors originate from a woman aged 18-29 years with Graves disease.

V and J are TRBV7-9 and TRBJ2-7; D uncertain. The V gene lost 2 bases and the J gene lost 5 bases, with 13 bases spanning the gap. This CDR3 comprises 14 residues. Germline V gives CDR1 SEHNR, CDR2 FQNEAQ (reference sequence). The CDR3 protein is CASSLRELSDEQYF. The CDR3 region has the DNA TGTGCCAGCAGCTTACGAGAATTAAGTGACGAGCAGTACTTC.

The rearrangement uses TRBV24-1 and TRBJ2-5; 13 bases are a match to TRBD2. The trim removed 0 bases at V and 4 bases at J, leaving 4 bases unmatched. This CDR3 has 17 amino acids. Germline CDR1 reads KGHDR; CDR2 reads SFDVKD. The CDR3 sequence: CATSDLRLAGGGETQYF. CDR3 coding DNA: TGTGCCACCAGTGATTTGAGACTAGCGGGAGGAGGAGAGACCCAGTACTTC.

This clonotype was detected only a few times. The conserved closing phenylalanine or tryptophan is absent in this CDR3, likely reflecting a read error. It is unclear where the CDR3 begins or ends on the DNA, so no DNA is shown, and the CDR3 is as TCRdb lists it. The genes are TRBV10-3 and TRBJ2-3; whether TRBD1, the table's D call, matches the DNA was not checked. Per germline, CDR1 ENHRY and CDR2 SYGVKD. The CDR3 adds up to 12 amino acids, both ends counted. The CDR3 protein is CAILNPGQGAPS.

The chain employs TRBV5-1 and TRBJ2-7, with D perhaps TRBD1 (6 bases). The CDR3 covers 15 residues. The V end lost 4 bases, the J end lost 2 bases, and 16 bases lay between the germline ends. Per the germline V gene, CDR1 is SGHRS and CDR2 is YFSETQ. As DNA, the CDR3 is TGCGCCAGCAGCCTCCCCAGGGGCCAAACCTACGAGCAGTACTTC. Its translation is CASSLPRGQTYEQYF.

This chain uses TRBV20-1 with TRBJ2-7, with TRBD1 identical over 8 bases. The germline gives CDR1 DFQATT, CDR2 SNEGSKA (reference sequence). V lost 5 bases to trimming and J lost 3 bases; unmatched junction nucleotides: 3. CDR3 length equals 12 residues. The CDR3: CSASDRDYEQYF. For the CDR3, the DNA is TGCAGTGCTTCGGACAGGGACTACGAGCAGTACTTC.

The V and J genes are TRBV12-3 or TRBV12-4 and TRBJ1-1; D is ambiguous. The V gene lost 5 bases and the J gene lost 8 bases, with 12 bases spanning the gap. The CDR3 is 12 amino acids. The CDR3: CASSHDSSEAFF. The CDR3 nucleotides are TGTGCCAGCAGTCACGATAGTAGCGAAGCTTTCTTT.

As concerns this clonotype: A much larger clone sits a single nucleotide away, making a read error possible. The rearrangement joins TRBV30 to TRBJ1-1; D unresolved. Trimming stripped 5 bases from V and 3 bases from J, with 10 bases between. CDR1 GTSNPN and CDR2 SVGIG come from the germline V gene (reference sequence). This CDR3 has 12 amino acids. The CDR3 region is CAWGSGYTEAFF. The CDR3 nucleotides read TGTGCCTGGGGTTCGGGGTACACTGAAGCTTTCTTT. The full variable domain, with the rest looked up from reference TRBV30 and TRBJ1-1, is SQTIHQWPATLVQPVGSPLSLECTVEGTSNPNLYWYRQAAGRGLQLLFYSVGIGQISSEVPQNLSASRPQDRQFILSSKKLLLSDSGFYLCAWGSGYTEAFFGQGTRLTVV.

This clonotype showed up many times. The chain recombines TRBV7-9 with TRBJ2-1; TRBD2 aligns across 15 bases. V lost 5 bases to trimming and J lost 9 bases; unmatched junction nucleotides: 11. CDR1 is SEHNR, CDR2 FQNEAQ, per germline (reference sequence). The CDR3 extends over 17 amino acids. The CDR3 sequence: CASSPFPGLAGGGEQFF. The CDR3 nucleotides are TGTGCCAGCAGCCCCTTCCCGGGACTAGCGGGAGGTGGTGAGCAGTTCTTC.

Worth noting for this clonotype: A read error is possible here, since a much larger clone lies one base away. The chain couples TRBV20-1 to TRBJ2-4; tentative D call: TRBD1 (6 bases). The CDR3 spans 14 residues. Trimming left V 0 bases short and J 13 bases short, with 19 bases between. Germline V lookup: CDR1 DFQATT, CDR2 SNEGSKA (reference sequence). The CDR3 here is CSARDVRDNNEQYF. CDR3 nucleotide sequence: TGCAGTGCTAGAGATGTTAGGGACAATAATGAGCAGTACTTC.

As regards this clonotype: A read error may be the cause here, since a much bigger clone is one base away. V is TRBV7-2 and J is TRBJ2-7; TRBD2 agrees at 11 bases. The CDR3 loop spans 14 amino acids. Germline assignment: CDR1 SGHTA and CDR2 FQGNSA. The V and J ends lost 6 bases and 4 bases, in that order; junction bases with no gene match: 5. The CDR3 loop reads CASRLAGERYEQYF. For the CDR3, the DNA is TGTGCCAGCAGACTAGCGGGAGAGCGGTACGAGCAGTACTTC.

This clonotype was counted ten times or more. The chain uses TRBV10-1 and TRBJ2-7, with unresolved D. The germline gives CDR1 WNHNN, CDR2 SYGVQD (reference sequence). Between the trimmed V and J ends, which lost 3 bases and 0 bases, there was a span of 6 bases. This CDR3 contains 13 residues. In DNA, the CDR3 is TGCGCCAGCAGTGATTCATCCTCCTACGAGCAGTACTTC. Protein product: CASSDSSSYEQYF.

This sequence joins TRBV5-1 and TRBJ2-1, with 9 bases matching TRBD2. The V gene end was trimmed by 0 bases and the J gene end by 12 bases; junction bases not matched to a gene: 7. Germline CDR1 SGHRS, CDR2 YFSETQ. The length of the CDR3 is 14 residues. The CDR3 is CASSLELAGGRQFF. The CDR3 nucleotides read TGCGCCAGCAGCTTGGAACTAGCGGGTGGCCGGCAGTTCTTC.

This clonotype was picked up many times. The rearrangement links TRBV6-5 to TRBJ2-5; the D gene is possibly TRBD1 (5 bases). This CDR3 comprises 14 residues. V gave up 2 bases and J gave up 5 bases, with 12 bases separating them. Germline V gene sequence: CDR1 MNHEY, CDR2 SVGAGI. The CDR3 reads CASSYTPGSETQYF. The CDR3 DNA reads TGTGCCAGCAGTTACACCCCAGGGTCCGAGACCCAGTACTTC.

This clonotype was seen only a few times. V is TRBV12-3 or TRBV12-4 and J is TRBJ2-1, with D perhaps assigned TRBD1 or TRBD2 (5 bases each). Trimming took off 0 bases at V and 6 bases at J, with 6 bases between the two ends. CDR3 length: 13 residues. In DNA form, the CDR3 reads TGTGCCAGCAGTTTAGCGGGACCCAATGAGCAGTTCTTC. Protein: CASSLAGPNEQFF.

This clonotype showed up just a few times. This chain connects TRBV19 to TRBJ1-5, with D tentatively TRBD1 (6 bases). This CDR3 comprises 15 residues. Per germline, CDR1 LNHDA and CDR2 SQIVND (reference sequence). Trimming left V 3 bases short and J 2 bases short, with 11 bases between. The CDR3 region is CASSMGAFRNQPQHF. The CDR3 DNA is TGTGCCAGTAGTATGGGGGCTTTCCGCAATCAGCCCCAGCATTTT.

The V gene is TRBV7-9, the J gene TRBJ2-2; no firm D call. V shed 2 bases and J shed 6 bases, with 7 bases lying between them. This CDR3 is 13 amino acids long. Looked up from germline, CDR1 is SEHNR and CDR2 is FQNEAQ (reference sequence). CDR3: CASSLYGPGELFF. The CDR3 DNA follows: TGTGCCAGCAGCTTATATGGGCCCGGGGAGCTGTTTTTT.

At least ten counts were recorded for this clonotype. The chain joins TRBV11-2 to TRBJ2-7, with no clear D. The CDR3 is 14 amino acids. Germline V gene lookup returns CDR1 SGHAT and CDR2 FQNNGV. With 0 bases removed from V and 3 bases from J, the gap between germline ends came to 9 bases. CDR3 nucleotide sequence: TGTGCCAGCAGCTTAGAGTTCGGCGACTACGAGCAGTACTTC. It translates to CASSLEFGDYEQYF.

This clonotype was counted a few times. CDR3 in amino acids: CASSLIGGVNNEQFF. CDR3 sequence (DNA): TGCGCCAGCAGCTTGATTGGAGGGGTAAACAATGAGCAGTTCTTC. The J gene is TRBJ2-1, the V gene TRBV5-1; tentative D call: TRBD2 (6 bases). This CDR3 is built from 15 residues. Trimming removed 1 base at V and 5 bases at J, with 13 bases between. Germline assignment: CDR1 SGHRS and CDR2 YFSETQ.

V is TRBV7-3 and J is TRBJ2-2; 8 nucleotides match TRBD1. CDR3 length: 18 residues. J gave up 0 bases and V 3 bases, and 9 bases lay outside the gene matches. CDR1 and CDR2 from the germline V gene are SGHTA and FQGTGA. CDR3 in amino acids: CASSLSGAQGANTGELFF. As DNA, the CDR3 is TGTGCCAGCAGCTTGTCAGGCGCACAGGGGGCGAACACCGGGGAGCTGTTTTTT. The variable domain in full, with the rest retrieved from reference TRBV7-3 and TRBJ2-2, is GAGVSQTPSNKVTEKGKYVELRCDPISGHTALYWYRQSLGQGPEFLIYFQGTGAADDSGLPNDRFFAVRPEGSVSTLKIQRTERGDSAVYLCASSLSGAQGANTGELFFGEGSRLTVL.

This clonotype was counted ten times or more. The chain carries TRBV7-8 and TRBJ2-1; tentatively, D is TRBD2 (6 bases). V gave up 5 bases and J gave up 3 bases, with 26 bases separating them. This CDR3 is built from 19 residues. CDR1 is SGHVS, CDR2 FQNEAQ, per germline. CDR3 bases: TGTGCCAGCAGCGCATCTAGCGCCCCCCTACCCTCGGTCTACAATGAGCAGTTCTTC. Protein: CASSASSAPLPSVYNEQFF.

The sample holds a few counts of this clonotype. The rearrangement links TRBV4-3 to TRBJ2-2; 9 nucleotides match TRBD1. The CDR3 runs to 17 residues. Germline CDR1 reads LGHNA; CDR2 reads YSLEER. J gave up 5 bases and V 0 bases, and 7 bases lay outside the gene matches. CDR3 coding DNA: TGCGCCAGCAGCCAAGAGTTTCGGACAGGGGTGACCGGGGAGCTGTTTTTT. Amino acid sequence: CASSQEFRTGVTGELFF.

This chain connects TRBV20-1 to TRBJ2-2; D is unclear. The V end was cut by 5 bases, the J end by 7 bases, with 11 bases between. Germline CDR1 and CDR2: DFQATT and SNEGSKA (reference sequence). The CDR3 sequence is 12 residues long. The CDR3, as DNA: TGCAGTGCTGACCGTTATAACGGGGAGCTGTTTTTT. It translates to CSADRYNGELFF.

This clonotype was seen many times. V gene TRBV30 combines with J gene TRBJ2-2; D not resolved. The V and J ends lost 2 bases and 4 bases respectively, with 11 bases between them. The CDR3 runs to 14 residues. Germline loops: CDR1 GTSNPN, CDR2 SVGIG (reference sequence). This CDR3 reads CAWSPHSPTGELFF. The CDR3 nucleotides are TGTGCCTGGAGTCCGCACAGCCCCACCGGGGAGCTGTTTTTT.

This clonotype appeared many times. The V call is TRBV11-2, the J call TRBJ2-2; 8 positions match TRBD2. The CDR3 is made up of 14 amino acids. J gave up 7 bases and V 4 bases, and 5 bases lay outside the gene matches. CDR1 SGHAT and CDR2 FQNNGV come from the germline V gene. CDR3 sequence: CASSSGLARGELFF. The CDR3 nucleotides read TGTGCCAGCAGCTCTGGACTAGCTCGCGGGGAGCTGTTTTTT.